This note documents a single T cell receptor (beta chain) sequence. Its target is not known. Culture lasted 10 days before CD4+ T cell isolation. TCRdb's table, derived via immunoSEQ multiplex PCR, lists solely in-frame clones and lacks some. The data contain 70,000 or so clones, roughly three quarters of them seen just once; the ten biggest clones take up approximately 2%. The data were obtained in a study of vaccination effects on CD4 cells after COVID-19. Broader study findings: Cross-reactivity toward common cold coronaviruses was confined to only 1 of 255 vaccine-induced clones in healthy vaccinees.

V shed 0 bases and J shed 0 bases, with 6 bases lying between them. The length of the CDR3 is 16 residues. The germline gives CDR1 MGHRA, CDR2 YSYEKL. V is TRBV4-1 and J is TRBJ2-6; D call uncertain. The sequence was collected from a human donor who received a COVID-19 vaccine. Source: CD4+ T cells from PBMCs cultured without peptide, taken before COVID-19 vaccination. CDR3 in DNA: TGCGCCAGCAGCCAAGAGGGGTACTCTGGGGCCAACGTCCTGACTTTC. Encoded protein: CASSQEGYSGANVLTF.